Shown below are 5 T cell receptor beta chains from a single sample sequenced in a study of blood T cell repertoires in COVID-19 (dated by TCRdb to the early 2020s). The library relied on the immunoSEQ multiplex PCR assay. Imported from immuneACCESS, the table was reduced by TCRdb to in-frame sequences with V and J called. These copies leave out some clones; in studies compared against another copy, an unresolved V gene accounts for under half, and the cause of the remainder is not known. The sample data list some 110,000 clones, and around 83% of these were observed just once. Around 3% of the sample lies in the top ten. The sample was peripheral blood. These receptors all come from an elderly woman with COVID-19, enrolled during active disease.

This clone was seen just once. The chain recombines TRBV28 with TRBJ1-2; 7 bases are shared with TRBD1. The CDR3 loop spans 12 amino acids. With V trimmed by 4 bases and J by 8 bases, 4 bases remained unmatched. Germline-derived CDR1 and CDR2 are MDHEN and SYDVKM. CDR3 nucleotides: TGTGCCAGCAGTTCCGGACAGGAGGGCTACACCTTC. Translation: CASSSGQEGYTF.

The rearrangement links TRBV10-1 to TRBJ2-5; D gene uncertain. The ends were cut back, 7 bases at V and 1 base at J, with 22 bases in the middle. The CDR3 is made up of 17 amino acids. Germline V lookup: CDR1 WNHNN, CDR2 SYGVQD (reference sequence). The CDR3 sequence is CASNLSNCGLGQETQYF. The DNA for the CDR3 is TGCGCCAGCAATTTATCAAATTGCGGTTTGGGCCAAGAGACCCAGTACTTC.

J is TRBJ2-5 and V is TRBV10-3; D not resolved. The V gene lost 6 bases and the J gene lost 9 bases, with 23 bases spanning the gap. Germline CDR1 ENHRY, CDR2 SYGVKD. The CDR3 runs 15 residues. CDR3 in amino acids: CAISHSWLPPEAQYF. The CDR3 nucleotides read TGTGCCATCAGCCACTCGTGGCTACCGCCCGAGGCCCAGTACTTC.

A few counts support this clone. The chain uses TRBV28 and TRBJ1-1; D unresolved. In germline, CDR1 is MDHEN, CDR2 SYDVKM. This CDR3 is built from 11 residues. V was pared by 8 bases and J by 4 bases, with 8 bases between. This CDR3 reads CASGRSTEAFF. The CDR3 DNA reads as TGTGCCAGCGGTCGGAGCACTGAAGCTTTCTTT.

The chain links TRBV10-3 to TRBJ2-7, with D uncertain. The germline V gene has CDR1 ENHRY and CDR2 SYGVKD. V was pared by 0 bases and J by 0 bases, with 6 bases between. This CDR3 has 14 amino acids. This chain's CDR3 is CAISESGISYEQYF. The CDR3 nucleotides are TGTGCCATCAGTGAGTCGGGCATCTCCTACGAGCAGTACTTC.